Presented here are 28 T cell receptor beta chains from one specimen sequenced in a study of CD8 T cells in ankylosing spondylitis. General study findings and limits: What appeared characteristic of ankylosing spondylitis blood was a TCR beta motif of seven to nine highly homologous variants.

What these receptors recognize is not known. Using its own MiXCR run on the 5' RACE reads, TCRdb lists one record per CDR3 protein. Of some 800,000 distinct CDR3 sequences listed, 10% to 15% were seen once; the top ten hold approximately 0.51%. Sample: blood, either unsorted or a sorted T cell fraction (not recorded which). The receptors were gathered from a male donor with ankylosing spondylitis.

This clonotype appeared many times. The chain carries TRBV11-1 and TRBJ2-1, with a possible D match to TRBD1 (6 bases). With 7 bases removed from V and 6 bases from J, the gap between germline ends came to 16 bases. The CDR3 totals 14 residues. Per germline, CDR1 SGHAT and CDR2 FQDESV (reference sequence). The CDR3 is CASNSGQGGNEQFF. Written as DNA, the CDR3 is TGTGCCAGCAACTCGGGTCAAGGGGGCAATGAGCAGTTCTTC.

This clonotype was counted at least ten times. This chain links TRBV5-6 with TRBJ1-4; D call uncertain. This CDR3 has 19 amino acids. V lost 4 bases to trimming and J lost 0 bases, with 22 bases between them. In germline, CDR1 is SGHDT, CDR2 YYEEEE. The CDR3 reads CASSAGVRVSVATNEKLFF. CDR3 nucleotides: TGTGCCAGCAGCGCTGGAGTTCGGGTTTCGGTAGCAACTAATGAAAAACTGTTTTTT.

The rearrangement joins TRBV18 to TRBJ1-6; tentative D call: TRBD1 (5 bases). V was shortened by 8 bases and J by 8 bases, with 16 bases between the two germline ends. Germline CDR1 and CDR2: KGHSH and LQKENI. The CDR3 contains 14 residues. The CDR3 is CASRRGDGDSPLHF. DNA for the CDR3: TGTGCCAGCCGACGAGGGGACGGTGATTCACCCCTCCACTTT. The variable domain in full, completed from reference TRBV18 and TRBJ1-6, reads NAGVMQNPRHLVRRRGQEARLRCSPMKGHSHVYWYRQLPEEGLKFMVYLQKENIIDESGMPKERFSAEFPKEGPSILRIQQVVRGDSAAYFCASRRGDGDSPLHFGNGTRLTVT.

The chain recombines TRBV28 with TRBJ1-5; the D is unclear. This CDR3 contains 13 residues. Trimming removed 3 bases at V and 6 bases at J, with 9 bases between. The germline CDR1 and CDR2 sequences are MDHEN and SYDVKM. CDR3 protein: CASSFPITQPQHF. The DNA for the CDR3 is TGTGCCAGCAGTTTTCCAATCACTCAGCCCCAGCATTTT.

This clonotype was detected ten times or more. The V gene is TRBV29-1, the J gene TRBJ1-2; TRBD1 agrees at 7 bases. Germline CDR1 is SQVTM and CDR2 is ANQGSEA. The length of the CDR3 is 13 residues. V gave up 5 bases and J gave up 2 bases; unmatched junction bases: 5. The CDR3 bases are TGCAGCGTTAAGGACAGGTCGAACTATGGCTACACCTTC. Protein: CSVKDRSNYGYTF.

The chain recombines TRBV20-1 with TRBJ1-6; D not certain. Looked up from germline, CDR1 is DFQATT and CDR2 is SNEGSKA (reference sequence). The CDR3 runs to 15 residues. Trimming removed 6 bases at V and 8 bases at J, with 20 bases between. CDR3 DNA: TGCAGTGCCCGGCGGACGGCTTTGAGGTATTCACCCCTCCACTTT. Its translation is CSARRTALRYSPLHF.

The chain uses TRBV2 and TRBJ2-3; tentative D call: TRBD1 (5 bases). Trimming took 10 bases from V and 2 from J, leaving 16 bases between them. The length of the CDR3 is 14 residues. Germline V lookup: CDR1 SNHLY, CDR2 FYNNEI. Here the CDR3 reads CAITPQGNTDTQYF. CDR3 DNA sequence: TGTGCCATCACGCCCCAGGGAAACACAGATACGCAGTATTTT.

Many counts were recorded for this clonotype. This sequence joins TRBV9 and TRBJ2-1; TRBD2 matches at 8 bases. CDR3 length equals 15 residues. Trimming at V came to 2 bases and at J to 4 bases, leaving 5 bases not matched to a gene. CDR1 SGDLS and CDR2 YYNGEE come from the germline V gene. CDR3 DNA: TGTGCCAGCAGCGTTACTAGCGGACTTTACAATGAGCAGTTCTTC. Protein product: CASSVTSGLYNEQFF.

The rearrangement links TRBV3-1 to TRBJ2-5; 13 bases align to TRBD2. Germline V gene lookup returns CDR1 LGHDT and CDR2 YNNKEL (reference sequence). This CDR3 comprises 16 residues. J gave up 4 bases and V 3 bases, and 5 bases lay outside the gene matches. CDR3 amino acids: CASSQLGLAGRETQYF. The DNA for the CDR3 is TGTGCCAGCAGCCAGTTGGGACTAGCGGGGCGAGAGACCCAGTACTTC.

This clonotype was detected only a few times. This sequence joins TRBV5-1 and TRBJ1-2, with D perhaps TRBD1 (6 bases). Germline lookup yields CDR1 SGHRS and CDR2 YFSETQ. Trimming cost V 1 base and J 3 bases, with 10 bases left between them. The CDR3 extends over 14 amino acids. The CDR3 region has the DNA TGCGCCAGCAGCTTGCAGGGGACGGACTATGGCTACACCTTC. Amino acid sequence: CASSLQGTDYGYTF. Supplemented by reference TRBV5-1 and TRBJ1-2, the full variable domain reads KAGVTQTPRYLIKTRGQQVTLSCSPISGHRSVSWYQQTPGQGLQFLFEYFSETQRNKGNFPGRFSGRQFSNSRSEMNVSTLELGDSALYLCASSLQGTDYGYTFGSGTRLTVV.

This clonotype was seen a few times. The CDR3 region has the DNA TGTGCCAGCAGCATTCTTCAAGGAGAGCAGTTCTTC. Residues: CASSILQGEQFF. The chain carries TRBV5-5 and TRBJ2-1; D uncertain. Germline V lookup: CDR1 SGHKS, CDR2 YYEKEE (reference sequence). V gave up 4 bases and J gave up 10 bases, with 12 bases separating them. This CDR3 region has 12 residues.

This clonotype was seen many times. The genes are TRBV5-6 and TRBJ2-7; the match to TRBD1 covers 7 bases. CDR3 length: 14 amino acids. The V gene end was trimmed by 3 bases and the J gene end by 0 bases; junction bases not matched to a gene: 3. CDR1 and CDR2 (germline): SGHDT, YYEEEE. The DNA of the CDR3 is TGTGCCAGCAGCTGGACAGGCCTCTCCTACGAGCAGTACTTC. The encoded protein is CASSWTGLSYEQYF. Variable domain in full (rest from reference TRBV5-6 and TRBJ2-7): DAGVTQSPTHLIKTRGQQVTLRCSPKSGHDTVSWYQQALGQGPQFIFQYYEEEERQRGNFPDRFSGHQFPNYSSELNVNALLLGDSALYLCASSWTGLSYEQYFGPGTRLTVT.

The DNA for the CDR3 is TGTGCCAGCTCACCACTGGTCACCACAGATACGCAGTATTTT. This translates into CASSPLVTTDTQYF. The chain joins TRBV18 to TRBJ2-3, with D unclear. The CDR3 sequence is 14 residues long. The germline V gene encodes CDR1 KGHSH and CDR2 LQKENI. V was cut by 1 base and J by 2 bases, with 7 bases left in between.

The chain joins TRBV6-2 or TRBV6-3 to TRBJ2-3; TRBD1 agrees at 9 bases. The J segment lost 8 bases and the V segment lost 5 bases, leaving 8 bases of the junction unmatched. This CDR3 comprises 14 residues. CDR1 and CDR2 from the germline V gene are MNHEY and SVGEGT. CDR3 DNA sequence: TGTGCCAGCAGTCAACAGGGGGCGCGGGGTACGCAGTATTTT. As protein: CASSQQGARGTQYF.

The chain uses TRBV7-2 and TRBJ2-2; no clear D. The CDR3 covers 17 residues. Trimming stripped 0 bases from V and 3 bases from J, with 14 bases between. Per the germline V gene, CDR1 is SGHTA and CDR2 is FQGNSA. Here the CDR3 reads CASSLAPERTYTGELFF. The CDR3 DNA sequence: TGTGCCAGCAGCTTAGCGCCGGAGCGAACGTACACCGGGGAGCTGTTTTTT.

Many counts were recorded for this clonotype. The genes are TRBV4-3 and TRBJ1-2; weak D call: TRBD1 (5 bases). CDR3 size: 16 residues. Germline V gene lookup returns CDR1 LGHNA and CDR2 YSLEER. Trimming removed 0 bases from V and 0 bases from J, with 11 bases in between. CDR3 loop: CASSQDGRGSNYGYTF. CDR3 sequence (DNA): TGCGCCAGCAGCCAAGATGGGAGGGGATCTAACTATGGCTACACCTTC.

This chain connects TRBV20-1 to TRBJ1-2; perhaps TRBD1 as D (5 bases). Deletions cut 2 bases from V and 7 bases from J, with 8 bases between. Germline V gene sequence: CDR1 DFQATT, CDR2 SNEGSKA (reference sequence). CDR3 size: 11 residues. CDR3 DNA: TGCAGTGCTAGAACAGGTCTTGGCTACACCTTC. Translated, it gives CSARTGLGYTF.

The chain combines TRBV6-1 with TRBJ2-7; TRBD2 might be the D (6 bases). The germline V gene has CDR1 MNHNS and CDR2 SASEGT. CDR3 length equals 14 residues. V was clipped by 6 bases and J by 0 bases, with 12 bases between them. CDR3 sequence: CASRGLLSSYEQYF. The CDR3 bases are TGTGCCAGCAGGGGACTCTTGAGCTCCTACGAGCAGTACTTC.

This clonotype showed up just a few times. J is TRBJ2-3 and V is TRBV7-2; 8 bases align to TRBD2. CDR1 is SGHTA and CDR2 is FQGNSA in the germline V gene. The CDR3 spans 15 residues. V lost 3 bases and J lost 4; bases outside the gene matches: 6. The CDR3, as DNA: TGTGCCAGCAGCTTCCGGGGGGGTATGGCAGATACGCAGTATTTT. Translation: CASSFRGGMADTQYF.

Only a few counts were recorded for this clonotype. This chain uses TRBV5-6 with TRBJ2-1, with TRBD2 matching 8 bases. Germline loops: CDR1 SGHDT, CDR2 YYEEEE. Unmatched junction bases numbered 10, after V lost 5 bases and J lost 6 bases. The CDR3 totals 15 residues. The CDR3 bases are TGTGCCAGCAGTCACGGACTTCGGGGGGGCAATGAGCAGTTCTTC. Amino acid sequence: CASSHGLRGGNEQFF.

This clonotype was seen at least ten times. This chain connects TRBV6-5 to TRBJ2-1; either TRBD1 or TRBD2 may supply D (5 bases each). CDR1 MNHEY and CDR2 SVGAGI come from the germline V gene. The length of the CDR3 is 18 residues. V was shortened by 0 bases and J by 3 bases, with 18 bases between the two germline ends. CDR3 DNA sequence: TGTGCCAGCAGTTACTCAAACGGGGCGGAGGTACTCTACAATGAGCAGTTCTTC. Amino acid sequence: CASSYSNGAEVLYNEQFF.

This clonotype was seen at least ten times. The genes are TRBV29-1 and TRBJ2-1; D gene unclear. From germline, CDR1 is SQVTM and CDR2 ANQGSEA. The CDR3 is 13 residues long. V was clipped by 7 bases and J by 5 bases, with 15 bases between them. CDR3 sequence (DNA): TGCAGCGCACCGACGGTCCAGGACAATGAGCAGTTCTTC. Encoded protein: CSAPTVQDNEQFF.

This sequence joins TRBV28 and TRBJ1-6; D not resolved. The CDR3 extends over 13 amino acids. V lost 7 bases and J lost 9, with 13 bases in between. The germline CDR1 and CDR2 sequences are MDHEN and SYDVKM. CDR3 sequence (DNA): TGTGCCAGCATCCGCGACCGATTTTCACCCCTCCACTTT. Translation: CASIRDRFSPLHF.

This clonotype was recorded a few times. The chain carries TRBV6-1 and TRBJ2-7, with D perhaps being TRBD1 or TRBD2 (5 bases each). The germline V gene has CDR1 MNHNS and CDR2 SASEGT. The length of the CDR3 is 14 residues. Trimming cost V 7 bases and J 2 bases, with 15 bases left between them. The CDR3, as DNA: TGTGCCAGCAACCCCGGGACGGCGACCTACGAGCAGTACTTC. Amino acids: CASNPGTATYEQYF.

There are a few counts of this clonotype. The rearrangement joins TRBV5-6 to TRBJ2-7, with 7 bases matching TRBD1. This CDR3 has 14 amino acids. Trimming cost V 2 bases and J 4 bases; bases outside gene matches: 6. The germline V gene has CDR1 SGHDT and CDR2 YYEEEE. CDR3: CASSFLRDRYEQYF. The CDR3 bases are TGTGCCAGCAGCTTTTTAAGGGACAGATACGAGCAGTACTTC. Supplemented by reference TRBV5-6 and TRBJ2-7, the full variable domain reads DAGVTQSPTHLIKTRGQQVTLRCSPKSGHDTVSWYQQALGQGPQFIFQYYEEEERQRGNFPDRFSGHQFPNYSSELNVNALLLGDSALYLCASSFLRDRYEQYFGPGTRLTVT.

The V gene is TRBV20-1, the J gene TRBJ2-5, with a weak D call TRBD2 (6 bases). Germline V gene lookup returns CDR1 DFQATT and CDR2 SNEGSKA (reference sequence). V dropped 4 bases and J dropped 5 bases, with 23 bases sitting between them. The CDR3 spans 16 residues. CDR3 nucleotides: TGCAGTGCTACATCCGGGGCAGGACTAATGGGGGAGACCCAGTACTTC. Translating gives CSATSGAGLMGETQYF.

This clonotype has a count of ten or more. This chain links TRBV12-3 or TRBV12-4 with TRBJ2-7; D unclear. The CDR3 is 11 residues long. The ends were cut back, 6 bases at V and 6 bases at J, with 9 bases in the middle. CDR3 region: CASSGRGEQYF. The DNA of the CDR3 is TGTGCCAGCAGCGGGCGCGGCGAGCAGTACTTC.

This clonotype has a handful of counts. The gene calls are TRBV20-1 and TRBJ1-5; D is unresolved. V was clipped by 3 bases and J by 7 bases, with 13 bases between them. The CDR3 length is 13 residues. Germline CDR1 DFQATT, CDR2 SNEGSKA (reference sequence). CDR3: CSARTFLGQPQHF. CDR3 coding DNA: TGCAGTGCTAGGACCTTTTTGGGCCAGCCCCAGCATTTT.